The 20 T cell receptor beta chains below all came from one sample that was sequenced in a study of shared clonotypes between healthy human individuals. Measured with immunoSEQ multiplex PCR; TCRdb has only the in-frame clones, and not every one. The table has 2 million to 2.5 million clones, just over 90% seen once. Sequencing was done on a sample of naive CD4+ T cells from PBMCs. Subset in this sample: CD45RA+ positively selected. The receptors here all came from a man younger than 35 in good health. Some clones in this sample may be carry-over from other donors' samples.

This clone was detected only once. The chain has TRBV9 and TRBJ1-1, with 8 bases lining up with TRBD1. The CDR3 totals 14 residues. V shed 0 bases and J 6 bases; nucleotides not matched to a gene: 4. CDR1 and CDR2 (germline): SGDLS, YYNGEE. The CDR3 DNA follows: TGTGCCAGCAGCGTAGACAGGGGGAGCGCTGAAGCTTTCTTT. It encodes CASSVDRGSAEAFF.

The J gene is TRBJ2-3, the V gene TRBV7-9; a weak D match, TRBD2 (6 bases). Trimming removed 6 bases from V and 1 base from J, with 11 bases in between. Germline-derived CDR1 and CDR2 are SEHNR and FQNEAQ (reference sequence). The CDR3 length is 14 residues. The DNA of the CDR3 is TGTGCCAGCAGGGCACTAGCTCGCACAGATACGCAGTATTTT. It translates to CASRALARTDTQYF.

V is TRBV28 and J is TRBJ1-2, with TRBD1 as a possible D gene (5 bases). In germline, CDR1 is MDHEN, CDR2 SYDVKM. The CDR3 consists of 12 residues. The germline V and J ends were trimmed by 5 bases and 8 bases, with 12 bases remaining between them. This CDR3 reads CASSEGQGGYTF. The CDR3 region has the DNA TGTGCCAGCAGTGAAGGACAAGGGGGCTACACCTTC.

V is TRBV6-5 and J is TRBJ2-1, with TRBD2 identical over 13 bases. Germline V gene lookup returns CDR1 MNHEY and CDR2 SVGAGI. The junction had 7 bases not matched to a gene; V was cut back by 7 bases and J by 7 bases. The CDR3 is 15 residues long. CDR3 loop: CASTPPTSGRNEQFF. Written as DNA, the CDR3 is TGTGCCAGCACCCCACCGACTAGCGGGAGGAATGAGCAGTTCTTC.

The CDR3 sequence: CASRKPGQFYEQYF. DNA for the CDR3: TGTGCCAGCAGGAAACCGGGACAGTTTTACGAGCAGTACTTC. V and J are TRBV6-6 and TRBJ2-7; 7 bases are shared with TRBD1. The length of the CDR3 is 14 residues. The J segment lost 4 bases and the V segment lost 6 bases, leaving 9 bases of the junction unmatched. Germline assignment: CDR1 MNHNY and CDR2 SVGAGI (reference sequence).

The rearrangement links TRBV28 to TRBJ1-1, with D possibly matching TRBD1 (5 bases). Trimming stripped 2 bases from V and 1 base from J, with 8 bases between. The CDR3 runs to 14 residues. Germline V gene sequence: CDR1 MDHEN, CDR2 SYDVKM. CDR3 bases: TGTGCCAGCAGTTTAGAGGGGTCGAACACTGAAGCTTTCTTT. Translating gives CASSLEGSNTEAFF.

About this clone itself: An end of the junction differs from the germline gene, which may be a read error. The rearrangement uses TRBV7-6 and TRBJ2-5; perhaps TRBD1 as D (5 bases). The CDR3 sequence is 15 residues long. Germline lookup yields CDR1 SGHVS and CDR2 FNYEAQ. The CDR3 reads CASTLAPGRQGTQYF. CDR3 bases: TGTGCCAGCACCTTAGCTCCGGGTCGGCAGGGGACCCAGTACTTC.

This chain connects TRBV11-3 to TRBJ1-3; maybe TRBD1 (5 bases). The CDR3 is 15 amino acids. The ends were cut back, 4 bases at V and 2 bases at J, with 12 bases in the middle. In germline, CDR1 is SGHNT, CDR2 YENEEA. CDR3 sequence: CASSSTGAAGNTIYF. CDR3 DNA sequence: TGTGCCAGCAGCTCCACCGGGGCGGCTGGAAACACCATATATTTT.

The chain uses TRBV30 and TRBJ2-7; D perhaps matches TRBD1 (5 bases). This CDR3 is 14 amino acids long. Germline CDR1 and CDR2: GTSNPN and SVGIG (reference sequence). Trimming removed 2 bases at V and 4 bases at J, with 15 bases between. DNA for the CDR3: TGTGCCTGGAGTAAAGGGGTTCGGCTATACGAGCAGTACTTC. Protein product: CAWSKGVRLYEQYF. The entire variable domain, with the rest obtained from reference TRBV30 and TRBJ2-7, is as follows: SQTIHQWPATLVQPVGSPLSLECTVEGTSNPNLYWYRQAAGRGLQLLFYSVGIGQISSEVPQNLSASRPQDRQFILSSKKLLLSDSGFYLCAWSKGVRLYEQYFGPGTRLTVT.

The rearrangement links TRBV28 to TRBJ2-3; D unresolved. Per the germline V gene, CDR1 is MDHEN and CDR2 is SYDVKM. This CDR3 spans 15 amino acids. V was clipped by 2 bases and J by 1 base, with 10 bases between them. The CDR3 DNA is TGTGCCAGCAGTTTACTCCTACCTCGCACAGATACGCAGTATTTT. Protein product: CASSLLLPRTDTQYF.

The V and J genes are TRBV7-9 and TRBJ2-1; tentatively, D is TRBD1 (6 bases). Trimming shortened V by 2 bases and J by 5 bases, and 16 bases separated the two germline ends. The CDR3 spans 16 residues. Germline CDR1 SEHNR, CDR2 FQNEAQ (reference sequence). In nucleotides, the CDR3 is TGTGCCAGCAGCTTACCCACAGGGCCCCTACACAATGAGCAGTTCTTC. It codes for CASSLPTGPLHNEQFF.

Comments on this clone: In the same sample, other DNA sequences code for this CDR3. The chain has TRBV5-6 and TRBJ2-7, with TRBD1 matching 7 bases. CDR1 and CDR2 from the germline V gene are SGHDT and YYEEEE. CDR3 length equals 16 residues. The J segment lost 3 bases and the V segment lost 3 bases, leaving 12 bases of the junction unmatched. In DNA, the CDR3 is TGTGCCAGCAGCTCCTACTCTGGGACAGAGCACTACGAGCAGTACTTC. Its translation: CASSSYSGTEHYEQYF.

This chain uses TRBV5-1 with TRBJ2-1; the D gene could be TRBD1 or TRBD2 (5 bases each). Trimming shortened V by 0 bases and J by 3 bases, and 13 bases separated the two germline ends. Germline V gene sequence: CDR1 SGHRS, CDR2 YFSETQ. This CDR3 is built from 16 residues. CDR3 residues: CASSLGGVDDYNEQFF. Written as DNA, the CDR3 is TGCGCCAGCAGCTTGGGAGGGGTAGATGACTACAATGAGCAGTTCTTC.

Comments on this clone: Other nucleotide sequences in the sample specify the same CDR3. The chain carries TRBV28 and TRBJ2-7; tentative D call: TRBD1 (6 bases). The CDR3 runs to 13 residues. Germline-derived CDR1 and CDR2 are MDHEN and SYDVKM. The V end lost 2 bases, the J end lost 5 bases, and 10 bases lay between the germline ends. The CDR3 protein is CASSLRQVNEQYF. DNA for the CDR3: TGTGCCAGCAGTTTAAGACAGGTCAACGAGCAGTACTTC.

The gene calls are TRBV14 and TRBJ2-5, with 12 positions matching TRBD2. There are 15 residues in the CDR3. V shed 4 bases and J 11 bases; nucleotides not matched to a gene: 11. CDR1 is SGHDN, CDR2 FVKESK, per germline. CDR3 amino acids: CASSPLAGGPREQYF. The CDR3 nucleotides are TGTGCCAGCAGCCCCCTAGCGGGAGGGCCGAGGGAGCAGTACTTC.

Here the CDR3 reads CASTPGAGASYGGTDTQYF. The CDR3, as DNA: TGCGCCAGCACCCCTGGGGCGGGAGCTTCCTACGGGGGCACAGATACGCAGTATTTT. The chain has TRBV5-1 and TRBJ2-3; 7 bases align to TRBD2. Germline lookup yields CDR1 SGHRS and CDR2 YFSETQ. After removal of 6 bases from V and 1 base from J, the junction contained 20 bases not matched to a gene. This CDR3 has 19 residues. The full variable domain, rest sourced from reference TRBV5-1 and TRBJ2-3, is KAGVTQTPRYLIKTRGQQVTLSCSPISGHRSVSWYQQTPGQGLQFLFEYFSETQRNKGNFPGRFSGRQFSNSRSEMNVSTLELGDSALYLCASTPGAGASYGGTDTQYFGPGTRLTVL.

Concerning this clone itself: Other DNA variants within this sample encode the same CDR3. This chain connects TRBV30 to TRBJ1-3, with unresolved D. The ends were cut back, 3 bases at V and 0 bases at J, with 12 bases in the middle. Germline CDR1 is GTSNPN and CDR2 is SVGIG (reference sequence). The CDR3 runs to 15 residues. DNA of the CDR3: TGTGCCTGGAGCCCGGGTCCCAGCTCTGGAAACACCATATATTTT. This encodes CAWSPGPSSGNTIYF. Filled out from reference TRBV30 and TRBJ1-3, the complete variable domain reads SQTIHQWPATLVQPVGSPLSLECTVEGTSNPNLYWYRQAAGRGLQLLFYSVGIGQISSEVPQNLSASRPQDRQFILSSKKLLLSDSGFYLCAWSPGPSSGNTIYFGEGSWLTVV.

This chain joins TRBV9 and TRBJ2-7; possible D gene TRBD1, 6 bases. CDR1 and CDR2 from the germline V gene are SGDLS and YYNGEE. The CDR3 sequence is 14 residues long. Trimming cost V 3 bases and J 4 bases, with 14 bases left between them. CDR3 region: CASSGTGHTYEQYF. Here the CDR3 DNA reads TGTGCCAGCAGCGGAACGGGACATACTTACGAGCAGTACTTC.

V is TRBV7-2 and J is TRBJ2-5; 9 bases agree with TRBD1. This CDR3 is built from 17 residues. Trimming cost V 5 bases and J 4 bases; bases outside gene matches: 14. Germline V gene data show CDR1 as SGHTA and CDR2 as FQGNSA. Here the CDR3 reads CASSQIYRGRLGETQYF. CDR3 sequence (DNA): TGTGCCAGCAGCCAAATTTACAGGGGGCGCTTGGGAGAGACCCAGTACTTC.

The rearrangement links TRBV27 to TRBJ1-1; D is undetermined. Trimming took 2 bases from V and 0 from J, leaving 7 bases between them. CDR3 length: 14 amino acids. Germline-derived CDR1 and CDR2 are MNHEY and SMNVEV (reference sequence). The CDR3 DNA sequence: TGTGCCAGCAGTTTACTTCCGTTGAACACTGAAGCTTTCTTT. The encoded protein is CASSLLPLNTEAFF.